A selection of T cell receptor beta chains follows, all from one sample in a study of T cell repertoires in aging, cancer and after chemotherapy. Using its own MiXCR run on the multiplex PCR reads, TCRdb lists one record per CDR3 protein. The sample has fewer than 9,500 distinct CDR3 sequences; 50% to 55% are singletons. The sequencing input was blood. These receptors were taken from a human donor with a solid tumor. Each CDR3 is given with its conserved first and last residue. The D gene is left open where the match is weak. For some rows the clone size is stated as once, few or many, or as a class when expanded; others skip it.

D gene	V gene	J gene	clone size	CDR3 protein	CDR3 DNA
.	TRBV24-1	TRBJ1-1	.	CATSGPGTEAFF	TGTGCCACCAGTGGCCCGGGCACTGAAGCTTTCTTT
.	TRBV5-6	TRBJ1-2	.	CASSVGGGYTF	TGTGCCAGCAGCGTTGGGGGCGGCTACACCTTC
TRBD2	TRBV7-9	TRBJ2-3	.	CASSVRTSGNTDTQYF	TGTGCCAGCAGCGTACGGACTAGCGGGAACACAGATACGCAGTATTTT
.	TRBV30	TRBJ2-5	.	CAWRFQGSETQYF	TGTGCCTGGAGGTTTCAGGGGTCGGAGACCCAGTACTTC
TRBD2	TRBV19	TRBJ2-7	few	CASSIQRGPYEQYF	TGTGCCAGTAGTATACAGCGGGGCCCCTACGAGCAGTACTTC
.	TRBV5-5	TRBJ2-1	.	CASSLPGLRTIGSYNEQFF	TGTGCCAGCAGCTTACCGGGACTCAGGACCATTGGCTCCTACAATGAGCAGTTCTTC
.	TRBV5-1	TRBJ2-2	.	CASSLAGRLNTGELFF	TGCGCCAGCAGCTTGGCCGGGCGGTTGAACACCGGGGAGCTGTTTTTT
.	TRBV5-6	TRBJ2-7	few	CASSLGASNHEQYF	TGTGCCAGCAGCTTGGGCGCCTCTAACCACGAGCAGTACTTC
.	TRBV27	TRBJ1-6	.	CASSLTGSGNPLHF	TGTGCCAGCAGTTTGACGGGAAGCGGGAACCCCCTCCACTTT
TRBD1	TRBV6-5	TRBJ1-1	.	CASSHRTGWSSNTEAFF	TGTGCCAGCAGTCATCGGACAGGGTGGAGTTCGAACACTGAAGCTTTCTTT
.	TRBV28	TRBJ1-5	.	CASRTPYSNQPQHF	TGTGCCAGCAGGACCCCCTATAGCAATCAGCCCCAGCATTTT
.	TRBV5-1	TRBJ1-2	.	CASSLGTRNYGYTF	TGCGCCAGCAGCTTGGGGACACGCAACTATGGCTACACCTTC
.	TRBV29-1	TRBJ2-2	few	CSAPGSAGELFF	TGCAGCGCTCCCGGGAGTGCCGGGGAGCTGTTTTTT
.	TRBV6-6	TRBJ2-1	.	CASGTGYNEQFF	TGTGCCAGCGGGACTGGGTACAATGAGCAGTTCTTC
.	TRBV12-3/TRBV12-4	TRBJ2-3	.	CASRLLAGATDTQYF	TGTGCCAGCCGCCTCCTAGCTGGGGCCACAGATACGCAGTATTTT
.	TRBV7-2	TRBJ2-7	.	CASSLAAVGREQYF	TGTGCCAGCAGCTTAGCGGCGGTAGGGCGCGAGCAGTACTTC